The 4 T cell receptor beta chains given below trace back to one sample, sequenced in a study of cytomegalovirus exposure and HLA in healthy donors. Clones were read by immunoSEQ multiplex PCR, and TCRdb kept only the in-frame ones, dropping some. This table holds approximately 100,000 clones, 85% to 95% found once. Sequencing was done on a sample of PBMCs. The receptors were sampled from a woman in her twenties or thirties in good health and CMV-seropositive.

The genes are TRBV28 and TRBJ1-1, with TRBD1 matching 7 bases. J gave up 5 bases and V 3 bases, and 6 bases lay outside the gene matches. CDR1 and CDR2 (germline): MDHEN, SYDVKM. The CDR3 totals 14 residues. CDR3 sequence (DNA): TGTGCCAGCAGTTTCCTGTCACAGGGGACTGAAGCTTTCTTT. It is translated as CASSFLSQGTEAFF.

CDR3 sequence (DNA): TGTGCCACCAGCAGAGATTATGGGGCCAACTACGAGCAGTACTTC. This sequence encodes CATSRDYGANYEQYF. The J gene is TRBJ2-7, the V gene TRBV15; TRBD1 might be the D (5 bases). This CDR3 comprises 15 residues. Germline V gene sequence: CDR1 LNHNV, CDR2 YYDKDF (reference sequence). V lost 0 bases and J lost 3, with 12 bases in between. The complete variable domain, with remaining parts taken from reference TRBV15 and TRBJ2-7, reads DAMVIQNPRYQVTQFGKPVTLSCSQTLNHNVMYWYQQKSSQAPKLLFHYYDKDFNNEADTPDNFQSRRPNTSFCFLDIRSPGLGDTAMYLCATSRDYGANYEQYFGPGTRLTVT.

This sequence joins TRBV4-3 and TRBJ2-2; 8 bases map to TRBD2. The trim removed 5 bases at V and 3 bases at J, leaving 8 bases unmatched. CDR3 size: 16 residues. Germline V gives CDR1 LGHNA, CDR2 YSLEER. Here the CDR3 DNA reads TGCGCCAGCAGCGGGCGGGTAGCGGGATACACCGGGGAGCTGTTTTTT. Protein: CASSGRVAGYTGELFF.

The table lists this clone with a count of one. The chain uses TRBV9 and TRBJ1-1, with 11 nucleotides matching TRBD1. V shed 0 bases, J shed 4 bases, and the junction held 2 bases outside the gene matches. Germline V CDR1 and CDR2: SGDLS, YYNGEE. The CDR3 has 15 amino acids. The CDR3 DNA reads TGTGCCAGCAGCGTAGATGGGACAGGGGGCACTGAAGCTTTCTTT. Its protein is CASSVDGTGGTEAFF. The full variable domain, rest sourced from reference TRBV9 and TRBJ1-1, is DSGVTQTPKHLITATGQRVTLRCSPRSGDLSVYWYQQSLDQGLQFLIQYYNGEERAKGNILERFSAQQFPDLHSELNLSSLELGDSALYFCASSVDGTGGTEAFFGQGTRLTVV.